The next 6 T cell receptor beta chains were all read from a single sample in a study of response to subunit inactivated influenza vaccine. TCRdb re-derived calls from the RT-PCR reads in MiXCR, one entry per CDR3 protein. Among roughly 700,000 distinct CDR3 sequences listed, roughly 14% were seen once. The material was PBMCs from blood, obtained roughly 13 days after vaccination. All receptors come from a man aged 45-60 years who received an inactivated influenza vaccine.

In its sample, this clonotype was seen a few times. The V and J genes are TRBV20-1 and TRBJ2-4, with 9 bases aligning to TRBD2. Per the germline V gene, CDR1 is DFQATT and CDR2 is SNEGSKA (reference sequence). This CDR3 is 15 amino acids long. The J segment lost 8 bases and the V segment lost 2 bases, leaving 10 bases of the junction unmatched. CDR3 DNA sequence: TGCAGTGCTAGAATTATAGCGGGAGAACCGGACATTCAGTACTTC. Translation gives CSARIIAGEPDIQYF.

This clonotype has a count of ten or more. The V gene is TRBV12-3 or TRBV12-4, the J gene TRBJ1-2, with TRBD1 identical over 8 bases. V trimming: 2 bases; J trimming: 6 bases; junction bases outside the gene matches: 11. The CDR3 spans 16 residues. This chain's CDR3 is CASSLMTGVVFDGYTF. In nucleotides, the CDR3 is TGTGCCAGCAGTTTAATGACAGGGGTAGTATTTGATGGCTACACCTTC.

This clonotype was detected ten times or more. The chain carries TRBV6-1 and TRBJ1-5; no definite D call. From germline, CDR1 is MNHNS and CDR2 SASEGT. The CDR3 consists of 13 residues. The V and J ends lost 6 bases and 4 bases respectively, with 10 bases between them. CDR3 sequence: CASSPTENQPQHF. CDR3 sequence (DNA): TGTGCCAGCAGCCCGACCGAGAATCAGCCCCAGCATTTT.

V is TRBV4-1 and J is TRBJ1-4; D not certain. Germline V gene data show CDR1 as MGHRA and CDR2 as YSYEKL. This CDR3 contains 17 residues. V dropped 0 bases and J dropped 1 base, with 12 bases sitting between them. The CDR3 DNA sequence: TGCGCCAGCAGCCAAGATAACGCTCAGCTAACTAATGAAAAACTGTTTTTT. Protein product: CASSQDNAQLTNEKLFF.

In its sample, this clonotype was seen a few times. The chain uses TRBV9 and TRBJ2-3; D is tentatively TRBD1 or TRBD2 (5 bases each). The CDR3 contains 14 residues. Germline V gene sequence: CDR1 SGDLS, CDR2 YYNGEE. V dropped 0 bases and J dropped 11 bases, with 16 bases sitting between them. The CDR3 coding sequence is TGTGCCAGCAGCGTAGCGTACCGGGACCCCCGGCAGTATTTT. The encoded protein is CASSVAYRDPRQYF.

This clonotype has more than one count but fewer than ten. The genes are TRBV5-1 and TRBJ2-2; D may correspond to TRBD1 or TRBD2 (6 bases each). The CDR3 is made up of 16 amino acids. V lost 0 bases and J 3 bases, leaving 12 bases between the germline ends. The germline V gene encodes CDR1 SGHRS and CDR2 YFSETQ. The CDR3 is CASSLVLAGDTGELFF. CDR3 nucleotide sequence: TGCGCCAGCAGCTTGGTACTAGCAGGGGACACCGGGGAGCTGTTTTTT.